This TCR beta chain is drawn from a study of blood T cell repertoires in COVID-19. Study overall: Sites in the United States, Italy and Spain provided acute and convalescent COVID-19 samples. From T cells, B-cell-depleted T cells, or PBMCs came the material, which was cDNA or gDNA.

Only in-frame clones appear in the TCRdb table, and some are missing; sequencing was by immunoSEQ multiplex PCR. The sample yields 80,000 to 95,000 clones, roughly 79% seen once. This clone appeared once. What was sequenced was peripheral blood. The receptor comes from an elderly man with acute or convalescent COVID-19.

The CDR3 sequence: CASSLGQDEKLFF. CDR3 nucleotide sequence: TGTGCCAGCAGTTTGGGACAGGATGAAAAACTGTTTTTT. The rearrangement links TRBV28 to TRBJ1-4; 8 nucleotides line up with TRBD1. V lost 3 bases and J lost 6; bases outside the gene matches: 0. Germline-derived CDR1 and CDR2 are MDHEN and SYDVKM. The CDR3 has 13 residues.